This T cell receptor (beta chain) was observed in a study of blood T cell repertoires in COVID-19. TCRdb keeps only in-frame clones here, not all; method: immunoSEQ multiplex PCR. This sample has approximately 170,000 clones, with approximately 84% found just once. The age range of participants was 18 to 89 years, with residence in approximately 25 US areas. Participant reports of clinical history set cohort assignment. This CDR3 is 15 amino acids long. CDR1 MNHEY and CDR2 SVGEGT come from the germline V gene. The V end lost 0 bases, the J end lost 0 bases, and 9 bases lay between the germline ends. The gene calls are TRBV6-2 or TRBV6-3 and TRBJ2-7; D might be TRBD1 (5 bases). The sequencing sample was made of PBMCs or T cells enriched from blood (not recorded which). The source is a man aged 50 or older who had recovered from COVID-19. The CDR3 region has the DNA TGTGCCAGCAGTTACTCGCAGGGTTTCTCCTACGAGCAGTACTTC. Translation gives CASSYSQGFSYEQYF.